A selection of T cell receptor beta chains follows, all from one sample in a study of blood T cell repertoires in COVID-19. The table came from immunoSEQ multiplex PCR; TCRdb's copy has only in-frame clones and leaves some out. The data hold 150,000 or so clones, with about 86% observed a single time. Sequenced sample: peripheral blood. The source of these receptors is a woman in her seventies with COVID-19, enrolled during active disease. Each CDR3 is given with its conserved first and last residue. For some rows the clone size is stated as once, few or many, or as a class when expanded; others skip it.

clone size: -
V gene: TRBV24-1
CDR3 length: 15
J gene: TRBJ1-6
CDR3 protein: CATSVTQGKNSPLHF

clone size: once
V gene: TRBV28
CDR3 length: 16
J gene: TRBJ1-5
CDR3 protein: CASRTTGTGGVGPQHF

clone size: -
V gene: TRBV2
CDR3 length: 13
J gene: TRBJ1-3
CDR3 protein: CASSERGVGTIYF

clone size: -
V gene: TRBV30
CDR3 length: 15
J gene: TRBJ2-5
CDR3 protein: CAWSGAGDPLETQYF

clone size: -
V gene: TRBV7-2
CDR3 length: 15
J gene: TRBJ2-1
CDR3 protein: CASSLVRGGHNEQFF

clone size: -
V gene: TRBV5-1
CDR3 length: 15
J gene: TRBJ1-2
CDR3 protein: CASRSTGGGLDGYTF

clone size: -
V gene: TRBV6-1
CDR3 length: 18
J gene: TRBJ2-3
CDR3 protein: CASSGGLAGASYTNTQYF

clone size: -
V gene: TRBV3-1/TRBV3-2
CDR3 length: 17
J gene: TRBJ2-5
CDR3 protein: CASSHDPRDRVGETQYF

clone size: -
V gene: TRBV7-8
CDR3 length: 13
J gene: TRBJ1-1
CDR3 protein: CASSLGTDREAFF

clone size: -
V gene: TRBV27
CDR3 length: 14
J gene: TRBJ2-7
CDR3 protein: CASGGLRSSYEQYF

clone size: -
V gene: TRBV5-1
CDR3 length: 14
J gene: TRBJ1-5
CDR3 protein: CASSWGTGNQPQHF

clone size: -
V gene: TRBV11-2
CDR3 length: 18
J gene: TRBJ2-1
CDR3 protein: CASSSYFGGGASGNEQFF

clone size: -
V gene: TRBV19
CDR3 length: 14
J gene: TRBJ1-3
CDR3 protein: CASSQTGERNTIYF

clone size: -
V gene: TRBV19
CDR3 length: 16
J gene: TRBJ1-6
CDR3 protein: CASSNLDSLYNSPLHF

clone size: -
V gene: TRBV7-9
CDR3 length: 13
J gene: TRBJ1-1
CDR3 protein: CASSLAGQLEAFF

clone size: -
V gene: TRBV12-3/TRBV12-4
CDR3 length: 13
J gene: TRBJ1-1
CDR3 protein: CASSLWPNTEAFF

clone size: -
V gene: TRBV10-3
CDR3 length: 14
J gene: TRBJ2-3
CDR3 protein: CAISGGQGRDTQYF

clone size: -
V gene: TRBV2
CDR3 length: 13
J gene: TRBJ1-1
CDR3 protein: CASNFAGGTEAFF

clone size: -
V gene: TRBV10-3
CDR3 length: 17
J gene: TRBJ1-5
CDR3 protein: CAISELSRLGSNQPQHF

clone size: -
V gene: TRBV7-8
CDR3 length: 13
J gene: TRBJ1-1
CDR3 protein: CASSFGVDTEAFF

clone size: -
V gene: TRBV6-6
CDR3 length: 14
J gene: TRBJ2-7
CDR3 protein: CASSYGGTTYEQYF

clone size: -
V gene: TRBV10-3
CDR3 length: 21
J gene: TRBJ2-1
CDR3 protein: CAISAAGTSGGAVGSYNEQFF

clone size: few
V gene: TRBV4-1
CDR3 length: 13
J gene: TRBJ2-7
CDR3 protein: CASARGRAYEQYF

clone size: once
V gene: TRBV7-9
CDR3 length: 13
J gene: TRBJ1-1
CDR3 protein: CASSLVTDTEAFF

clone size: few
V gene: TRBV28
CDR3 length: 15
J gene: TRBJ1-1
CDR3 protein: CASTPGGGMGTEAFF

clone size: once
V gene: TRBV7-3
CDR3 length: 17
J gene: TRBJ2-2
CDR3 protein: CASTQVGQAKNTGELFF